The rows below give T cell receptor beta chains drawn from one sample of a study of regulatory T cells in long-lasting Graves disease. A single record per CDR3 protein comes from TCRdb applying MiXCR to the multiplex PCR reads. The table shows roughly 300,000 distinct CDR3 sequences, with roughly 21% occurring only once. The sequencing used peripheral blood mononuclear cells (PBMCs), collected when the disease was refractory, from a patient treated with antithyroid drugs. These receptors originate from a female donor with Graves disease. Both conserved end residues are part of each CDR3. The order of the fields is V gene, J gene, clone size, CDR3 length, D gene, CDR3 protein, CDR3 DNA. The D gene is left open where the match is weak. The listing skips clone size in some rows; elsewhere it reads once, few, many or a size class.

TRBV27	TRBJ1-2	many	13	NA	CASSFGSNYGYTF	TGTGCCAGCAGTTTCGGATCTAACTATGGCTACACCTTC
TRBV20-1	TRBJ2-3	few	17	NA	CSARDPRGRSNTDTQYF	TGCAGTGCTAGAGATCCGAGGGGGAGATCTAACACAGATACGCAGTATTTT
TRBV4-1	TRBJ2-5	NA	15	NA	CASSQEVRDQETQYF	TGCGCCAGCAGCCAAGAGGTGAGGGACCAAGAGACCCAGTACTTC
TRBV12-3/TRBV12-4	TRBJ1-1	many	14	TRBD1	CASKNRGLNTEAFF	TGTGCCAGCAAGAACAGGGGATTGAACACTGAAGCTTTCTTT
TRBV3-1	TRBJ2-2	NA	15	NA	CASSPWTTPAGELFF	TGTGCCAGCAGTCCTTGGACGACCCCAGCCGGGGAGCTGTTTTTT
TRBV28	TRBJ1-1	many	15	NA	CASSSPGTANTEAFF	TGTGCCAGCAGTTCCCCCGGGACGGCAAACACTGAAGCTTTCTTT
TRBV6-1	TRBJ1-6	NA	13	NA	CAVTGGNNSPLHF	TGTGCCGTTACGGGGGGTAATAATTCACCCCTCCACTTT
TRBV7-2	TRBJ1-2	few	14	NA	CASSLAGPGDGYTF	TGTGCCAGCAGCTTAGCGGGGCCAGGGGACGGCTACACCTTC
TRBV15	TRBJ1-4	few	12	NA	CATSRDRYKLFF	TGTGCCACCAGCAGAGATCGATATAAACTGTTTTTT
TRBV20-1	TRBJ2-5	many	17	TRBD2	CSAGGRTSGRAAETQYF	TGCAGTGCTGGAGGCCGGACTAGCGGGAGGGCCGCAGAGACCCAGTACTTC
TRBV12-3/TRBV12-4	TRBJ1-5	many	15	TRBD1	CASSLGDRGDQPQHF	TGTGCCAGCAGTTTAGGAGACAGGGGGGATCAGCCCCAGCATTTT
TRBV6-5	TRBJ2-7	many	13	NA	CASSYVGSYEQYF	TGTGCCAGCAGTTATGTCGGGAGCTACGAGCAGTACTTC
TRBV6-1	TRBJ1-5	few	14	NA	CASIRQASNQPQHF	TGTGCCAGCATCCGACAGGCGTCCAATCAGCCCCAGCATTTT
TRBV11-2	TRBJ2-7	NA	16	NA	CASSLGQRGPLYEQYF	TGTGCCAGCAGCTTAGGACAACGGGGCCCCCTCTACGAGCAGTACTTC
TRBV19	TRBJ1-2	NA	14	NA	CASSLGGLPYGYTF	TGTGCCAGTAGTTTAGGGGGGCTCCCCTATGGCTACACCTTC
TRBV5-4	TRBJ2-5	NA	15	NA	CASTKGGRGQETQYF	TGTGCCAGCACCAAGGGCGGGCGGGGACAAGAGACCCAGTACTTC
TRBV5-1	TRBJ1-1	many	13	NA	CASSDALNTEAFF	TGCGCCAGCAGCGACGCGCTAAACACTGAAGCTTTCTTT
TRBV20-1	TRBJ1-3	NA	13	NA	CSAVGHSGNTIYF	TGCAGTGCTGTAGGGCATTCTGGAAACACCATATATTTT
TRBV19	TRBJ1-2	NA	16	TRBD1	CASSLLLGQSNYGYTF	TGTGCCAGTAGTCTCCTTCTGGGACAGTCTAACTATGGCTACACCTTC
TRBV7-6	TRBJ1-2	many	14	TRBD1	CASSPGQGGYGYTF	TGTGCCAGCAGCCCCGGACAGGGGGGCTATGGCTACACCTTC
TRBV12-3/TRBV12-4	TRBJ2-2	many	16	TRBD1	CASSYGTGGNTGELFF	TGTGCCAGCAGTTATGGGACAGGGGGAAACACCGGGGAGCTGTTTTTT
TRBV19	TRBJ1-4	many	15	NA	CASSPLGSTNEKLFF	TGTGCCAGTAGTCCGTTGGGTTCAACTAATGAAAAACTGTTTTTT
TRBV28	TRBJ2-7	many	10	NA	CASSHYEQYF	TGTGCCAGCAGTCACTACGAGCAGTACTTC
TRBV11-2	TRBJ1-6	NA	15	NA	CASSFTGNLNSPLHF	TGTGCCAGCAGCTTTACAGGTAACCTCAATTCACCCCTCCACTTT
TRBV7-2	TRBJ2-7	NA	14	NA	CASSLGPGIGEQYF	TGTGCCAGCAGCTTAGGACCGGGGATTGGCGAGCAGTACTTC
TRBV7-2	TRBJ2-4	few	15	NA	CASSLNRVAKNIQYF	TGTGCCAGCAGCTTAAACAGGGTAGCCAAAAACATTCAGTACTTC
TRBV7-2	TRBJ2-7	NA	15	TRBD2	CASSWTSGRLNEQYF	TGTGCCAGCAGCTGGACTAGCGGGCGACTTAACGAGCAGTACTTC
TRBV7-2	TRBJ2-7	NA	12	NA	CASSLLDLEQYF	TGTGCCAGCAGCTTATTGGACTTGGAGCAGTACTTC
TRBV29-1	TRBJ1-2	NA	12	NA	CSVEESSAGYTF	TGCAGCGTTGAAGAGTCTTCCGCGGGCTACACCTTC
TRBV25-1	TRBJ1-1	many	15	NA	CASSEVSDMNTEAFF	TGTGCCAGCAGTGAAGTTTCAGACATGAACACTGAAGCTTTCTTT
TRBV12-3/TRBV12-4	TRBJ2-7	many	16	TRBD2	CASSLGTSGTSGEQYF	TGTGCCAGCAGTTTAGGGACTAGCGGGACCTCTGGGGAGCAGTACTTC
TRBV3-1	TRBJ2-2	NA	14	NA	CASSQVDNTGELFF	TGTGCCAGCAGCCAAGTAGACAACACCGGGGAGCTGTTTTTT
TRBV19	TRBJ1-4	NA	13	NA	CASTTPGVEKLFF	TGTGCCAGCACTACACCGGGCGTTGAAAAACTGTTTTTT
TRBV10-2	TRBJ2-5	NA	14	NA	CASAGLPIGGTQYF	TGCGCCAGCGCTGGGCTACCGATTGGCGGGACCCAGTACTTC
TRBV20-1	TRBJ2-5	many	14	TRBD1	CSAREPGGLETQYF	TGCAGTGCTAGAGAACCAGGGGGCCTAGAGACCCAGTACTTC
TRBV9	TRBJ1-3	NA	14	NA	CASSSGTAGNTIYF	TGTGCCAGCAGCTCCGGGACGGCTGGAAACACCATATATTTT
TRBV19	TRBJ2-7	NA	14	NA	CASSNVADYYEQYF	TGTGCCAGTAGTAATGTAGCAGACTACTACGAGCAGTACTTC
TRBV7-9	TRBJ2-7	few	15	TRBD1	CASSPAGTGGHEQYF	TGTGCCAGCAGCCCAGCCGGGACAGGGGGCCACGAGCAGTACTTC
TRBV20-1	TRBJ2-5	few	16	TRBD2	CSASPGLAGSPETQYF	TGCAGTGCTAGCCCGGGACTAGCGGGATCCCCAGAGACCCAGTACTTC
TRBV2	TRBJ2-1	NA	10	NA	CASSVYEQFF	TGTGCCAGCAGTGTTTATGAGCAGTTCTTC
TRBV9	TRBJ1-5	few	14	NA	CASSAADDNQPQHF	TGTGCCAGCAGCGCCGCAGACGACAATCAGCCCCAGCATTTT
TRBV7-9	TRBJ1-4	few	14	NA	CASSFGGGNEKLFF	TGTGCCAGCAGCTTCGGGGGGGGAAATGAAAAACTGTTTTTT
TRBV5-1	TRBJ2-5	NA	13	NA	CATKEGNQETQYF	TGCGCCACGAAGGAGGGCAACCAAGAGACCCAGTACTTC
TRBV20-1	TRBJ1-5	few	15	NA	CSARDATRVNQPQHF	TGCAGTGCTAGAGATGCAACCAGGGTAAATCAGCCCCAGCATTTT
TRBV28	TRBJ2-7	many	18	NA	CASSFRFRRRGSSYEQYF	TGTGCCAGCAGTTTCAGGTTTCGTCGGAGAGGCAGCTCCTACGAGCAGTACTTC